One T cell receptor (beta chain) is described in this entry. Its antigen remains unidentified. No base quality information exists; no much larger clone differs at one position. This sample is part of a study of blood T cell repertoires in COVID-19 (dated by TCRdb to 2019 to 2021). As for the study more broadly: Samples from collaborators originated in the United States, Italy and Spain and spanned both the acute and convalescent phases of COVID-19. The samples were drawn from the first 160 participants of the ongoing ImmuneRACE study and from roughly 1,300 subjects provided by 6 global collaborators. The prospective study material was composed of cDNA or gDNA derived from T cells, B-cell-depleted T cells, or PBMCs. The sample metadata nearly always contained a de-identified subject ID, COVID-19 status, age in years and sex. Where available, HLA class I and class II types were taken from metadata supplied by the sample provider and were not determined by assay-based typing. The repertoires were released in a freely available public database meant as a resource for research on the immune response to SARS-CoV-2. Deeply sampled blood TCRbeta repertoires from subjects exposed to, actively infected with, or recovered from COVID-19 were included in the dataset.

The immunoSEQ Assay, a bias-controlled multiplex PCR, was used to amplify TCRbeta CDR3 regions from genomic DNA. For the original study's pipeline: Within the assay, amplification of reference gene primers was used to estimate how many nucleated cells each sample contained. To quantify the absolute abundance of each unique TCRbeta CDR3 rearrangement, sequence reads were collapsed and filtered. For each sample, productive Simpson clonality was calculated as the square root of Simpson's diversity index over productive rearrangements. Here the immuneACCESS table is served through TCRdb, limited to in-frame sequences with V and J called. Missing clones are a known gap in these copies; in checked studies unresolved V genes cover under half, and the rest lacks a known reason. The DNA gave D and trimming, while V, J and clone size come from that table. This sample comprises about 260,000 clones, approximately 86% of them detected only once. The ten biggest clones cover under 2% of the sample.

From the cysteine up to the phenylalanine, the CDR3 has a length of 18 residues. The sequence is cut down to CDR3 DNA, 54 bases in frame from base 1. The germline V gene supplies CDR1 SGHRS and CDR2 YFSETQ. V sheds 4 bases and J sheds 7 bases, leaving 26 bases between their ends. Collaborating institutions collected whole blood in K2EDTA tubes following their own protocols. Collaborator samples were shipped for TCRbeta analysis as frozen whole blood, isolated PBMCs, or DNA extracted from either sample type. Findings and caveats that apply to the study as a whole: The amount of clinical and demographic metadata varied by source and participant and was provided uncurated.

The source is a man younger than 45 with active or convalescent COVID-19. Recombination linked TRBV5-1 to TRBJ1-4; a tentative D call is TRBD1 (6 bases match). Sample: peripheral blood. The nucleotide sequence is TGCGCCAGCAGCGCTGTCTCTTTGTGGGAGCGGGGGCGTGAAAAACTGTTTTTT. This gives the protein CASSAVSLWERGREKLFF.